This T cell receptor beta chain was sequenced during a study of CD8+CD57+ T cells in acquired aplastic anemia. Study summary: Isolated CD4+ and CD8+ cells, once sorted, yielded DNA averaging around 2.9 ug. Study results and caveats: The same twenty-nine CD8+ CDR3 sequences occurred in patients and in controls.

Previously, flow cytometry had revealed CD8+CD57+ cell expansion in the patients chosen for sequencing. Each of the patients presented with severe acquired aplastic anemia. V was shortened by 8 bases and J by 2 bases, with 6 bases between the two germline ends. Germline V gene sequence: CDR1 SGHTA, CDR2 FQGTGA. The CDR3 has 12 amino acids. Worth noting for this clonotype: Its antigen is as yet unknown. This sequence may be a read error, since a much larger clone differs from it by one base.

Using genomic DNA as the template, TCR beta VDJ and CDR3 profiling was carried out. TCRdb re-derived calls from the reads in MiXCR, one entry per CDR3 protein. The table shows around 200,000 distinct CDR3 sequences, with about half occurring only once. This receptor was identified in a human donor with aplastic anemia. V usage is TRBV7-3 and J usage is TRBJ2-2; D ambiguous. What was sequenced was sorted CD4+, CD8+, or CD8+CD57+ T cells (not recorded which) from PBMCs. The CDR3 bases are TGTGCCAGCGGGGTTAACACCGGGGAGCTGTTTTTT. Its protein is CASGVNTGELFF. Full variable domain (remainder filled in from reference TRBV7-3 and TRBJ2-2): GAGVSQTPSNKVTEKGKYVELRCDPISGHTALYWYRQSLGQGPEFLIYFQGTGAADDSGLPNDRFFAVRPEGSVSTLKIQRTERGDSAVYLCASGVNTGELFFGEGSRLTVL.